This T cell receptor (beta chain) was profiled in a study of blood T cells in healthy people across ages. The authors ran a second PCR of 7 to 11 cycles using a sample-barcoded 5' primer and a J-beta primer mix. TCRdb ran MiXCR on the 5' RACE reads and lists one entry per CDR3 protein. This table has 1.5 million to 1.9 million distinct CDR3 sequences, roughly 43% appearing once. Study-level points and caveats: Observed TCR beta diversity per million T cells went down as age went up. This fall followed a roughly linear course with age. Estimated diversity, derived from one million T cells, was regarded as an underestimate. Reliance upon unsorted PBMCs precluded definitive naive versus antigen-experienced comparison. In long-lived donors, naive CD4+ cell counts and diversity exceeded those of aged donors.

Trimming took 3 bases from V and 11 from J; bases not matched to a gene: 12. Germline V CDR1 and CDR2: SQVTM, ANQGSEA. The CDR3 spans 13 residues. With respect to this clonotype: Its antigen is as yet unknown.

Sequenced material: blood. The clonotype originates from a woman between 18 and 29 years old in good health. The chain combines TRBV29-1 with TRBJ2-5, with 7 bases lining up with TRBD2. This CDR3 is CSVEGRDYNEQYF. CDR3 in DNA: TGCAGCGTTGAGGGACGGGACTACAATGAGCAGTACTTC.